Detailed here is one TCR beta chain. TCRdb's table, derived via immunoSEQ multiplex PCR, lists solely in-frame clones and lacks some. The sample lists approximately 170,000 clones, just over 85% occurring once. This sample was included in a study of blood T cell repertoires in COVID-19. Donors in Cohort 3 counted as recovered after two negative PCRs, clearance, or symptom resolution. CDR3 length: 15 amino acids. Germline CDR1 MGHDK, CDR2 SYGVNS. V lost 1 base and J 1 base, leaving 10 bases between the germline ends. This TCR came from a woman between 18 and 30 years old who had recovered from COVID-19. Sequences were obtained from PBMCs or T cells enriched from blood (not recorded which). The chain links TRBV25-1 to TRBJ1-1; TRBD1 might be the D (6 bases). This CDR3 reads CASSELGGRNTEAFF. For the CDR3, the DNA is TGTGCCAGCAGTGAATTGGGGGGGCGGAACACTGAAGCTTTCTTT.